This is a list of T cell receptor beta chains from one sample in a study of neurological immune-mediated disorders. TCRdb reprocessed the 5' RACE reads with MiXCR, giving one entry per CDR3 protein. The profile shows about 65,000 distinct CDR3 sequences, under 5% of them singletons. Input material: PBMCs. The source is a man aged 45-65 years with multiple sclerosis. The CDR3 runs from the conserved cysteine through the conserved F or W. The D gene is left open where the match is weak. Expanded clones are given a class, and other clones once, few, many or no size at all.

d_call | j_call | clone_size | v_call | cdr3_nt | cdr3_aa
- | TRBJ2-5 | many | TRBV7-9 | TGTGCCAGCAGCCCTATAGGGGTGTCAGAACAAGAGACCCAGTACTTC | CASSPIGVSEQETQYF
- | TRBJ1-1 | many | TRBV6-5 | TGTGCCAGCAGGTATAGGACAACGGAGGTCTTT | CASRYRTTEVF
- | TRBJ1-5 | - | TRBV12-3/TRBV12-4 | TGTGCCAGCAGTCTGGTAGTGGGTCAGCCCCAGAATTTT | CASSLVVGQPQNF
TRBD1 | TRBJ2-2 | many | TRBV12-3/TRBV12-4 | TGTGCCAGCAGTCTCCGGGACAGGGGGCGCACCGGGGAGCTGTTTTTT | CASSLRDRGRTGELFF
- | TRBJ1-2 | many | TRBV20-1 | TGCAGTGGCGGAGCCTATGGCTACACCTTC | CSGGAYGYTF
TRBD1 | TRBJ2-2 | - | TRBV12-3/TRBV12-4 | TGTGCCAGCAGTTATCCGGGACAGGGTTTTCCCGGGGAGCTGTTTTTT | CASSYPGQGFPGELFF
- | TRBJ1-5 | few | TRBV7-9 | TGTGCCAGCAGCTATAGATCAGGACCTTATAGCAATCAGCCCCAGAATTTT | CASSYRSGPYSNQPQNF
TRBD1 | TRBJ2-5 | many | TRBV28 | TGTGCCAGCAGCCGCGCCAAAGACAGGGGGCTTCGAGTGGTGTTCAGGCGTGATAAGGAGACCCAGTACTTC | CASSRAKDRGLRVVFRRDKETQYF
TRBD1 | TRBJ1-5 | many | TRBV20-1 | TGCAGTGCTAGAAGACAGGGGGCGACTCAGCCCCAGCATTTT | CSARRQGATQPQHF
TRBD2 | TRBJ2-3 | many | TRBV5-6 | TGTGCCAGCAGCCGTGGTGGGACTAGCGGGAGGTGGGGCGGAGATACGCAGTATTTT | CASSRGGTSGRWGGDTQYF
TRBD1 | TRBJ1-1 | many | TRBV12-3/TRBV12-4 | TGTGCCGGGGGACAGGGGATGAACACTGAAGCTTTCTTT | CAGGQGMNTEAFF
- | TRBJ1-5 | many | TRBV5-8 | TGTGCCAGCAGCTTCGGATCAACAGGGCCCCAGCATTTT | CASSFGSTGPQHF
TRBD2 | TRBJ2-1 | many | TRBV20-1 | TGCAGTGCCTCCGGGACTACGGTGCGGGATGAGCAGTTCTTC | CSASGTTVRDEQFF
TRBD1 | TRBJ2-1 | many | TRBV5-1 | TGCGCCAGCAGCTTGGGAGACAGGGACAACAATGAGCAGTTCTTC | CASSLGDRDNNEQFF
- | TRBJ2-5 | many | TRBV20-1 | TGCAGTGCTCCCAGGGGCCACGAGACCCAGTACTTC | CSAPRGHETQYF